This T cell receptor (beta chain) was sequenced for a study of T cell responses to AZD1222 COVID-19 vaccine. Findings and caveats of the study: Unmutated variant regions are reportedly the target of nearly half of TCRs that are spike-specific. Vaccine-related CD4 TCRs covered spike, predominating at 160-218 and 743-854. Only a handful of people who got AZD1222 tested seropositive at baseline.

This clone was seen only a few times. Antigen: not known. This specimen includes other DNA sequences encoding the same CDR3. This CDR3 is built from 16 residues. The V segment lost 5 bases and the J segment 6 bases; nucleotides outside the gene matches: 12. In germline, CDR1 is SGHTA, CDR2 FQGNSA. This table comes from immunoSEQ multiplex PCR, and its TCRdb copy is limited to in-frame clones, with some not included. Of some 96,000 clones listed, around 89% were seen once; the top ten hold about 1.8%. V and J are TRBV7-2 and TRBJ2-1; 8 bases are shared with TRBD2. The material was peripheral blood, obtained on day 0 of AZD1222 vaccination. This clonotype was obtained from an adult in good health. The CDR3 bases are TGTGCCAGCAGCCTCGGGCGCAGCGGGAGAGTCAATGAGCAGTTCTTC. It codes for CASSLGRSGRVNEQFF. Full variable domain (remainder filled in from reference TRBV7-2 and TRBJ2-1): GAGVSQSPSNKVTEKGKDVELRCDPISGHTALYWYRQSLGQGLEFLIYFQGNSAPDKSGLPSDRFSAERTGGSVSTLTIQRTQQEDSAVYLCASSLGRSGRVNEQFFGPGTRLTVL.